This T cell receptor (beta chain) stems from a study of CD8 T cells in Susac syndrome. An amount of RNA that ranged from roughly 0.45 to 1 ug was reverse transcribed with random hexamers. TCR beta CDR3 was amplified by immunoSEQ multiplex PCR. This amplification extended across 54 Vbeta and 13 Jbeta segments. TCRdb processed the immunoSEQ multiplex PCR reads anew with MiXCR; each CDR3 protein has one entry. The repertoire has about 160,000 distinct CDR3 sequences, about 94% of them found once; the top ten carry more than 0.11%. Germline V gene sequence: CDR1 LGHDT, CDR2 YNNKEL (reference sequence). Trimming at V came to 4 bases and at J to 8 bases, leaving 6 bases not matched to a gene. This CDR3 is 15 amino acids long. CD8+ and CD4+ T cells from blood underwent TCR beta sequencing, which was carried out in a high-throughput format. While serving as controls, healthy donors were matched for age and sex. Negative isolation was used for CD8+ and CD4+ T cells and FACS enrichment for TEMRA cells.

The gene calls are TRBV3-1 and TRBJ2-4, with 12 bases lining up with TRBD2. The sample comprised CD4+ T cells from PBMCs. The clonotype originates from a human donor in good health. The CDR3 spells CASSRLTSGGDIQYF. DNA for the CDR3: TGTGCCAGCAGCCGGTTGACTAGCGGGGGTGACATTCAGTACTTC.